This T cell receptor beta chain was recorded in a study of follicular helper T cells after annual influenza vaccination. This CDR3 contains 12 residues. Per germline, CDR1 KGHSH and CDR2 LQKENI. As for this clone: Its antigen is as yet unknown. The junction departs from germline at one end; a sequencing error may be responsible.

Time point here: 2015-2016 season, pre-vaccination. Subjects lived in the community and lacked influenza vaccine within the prior 6 months. TCRB was sequenced at Survey level resolution. Here immunoSEQ multiplex PCR was the method, and the copy in TCRdb shows in-frame clones only, minus some. The sample has around 10,000 clones; roughly 80% are singletons. General study findings and limits: Rare clonotypes were missed; only about 10-23% of cells gave TCRB. Successive annual vaccinations recalled a recurrent oligoclonal ICOS+CD38+ cTfh response with influenza-specific clonotypes.

This sequence was found in an adult who received the influenza vaccine. The chain joins TRBV18 to TRBJ2-3; no clear D gene. The starting material was CXCR5+ CD38- circulating T follicular helper cells from blood, obtained on the day of influenza vaccination. Stated subset: circulating Tfh, non-naive CD4+CXCR5+PD-1+ (ICOS+CD38+ or ICOS-CD38-). The CDR3 sequence is CASSPSRDTQYF. The CDR3 coding sequence is TGTGCCAGCTCACCAAGCAGAGATACGCAGTATTTT.